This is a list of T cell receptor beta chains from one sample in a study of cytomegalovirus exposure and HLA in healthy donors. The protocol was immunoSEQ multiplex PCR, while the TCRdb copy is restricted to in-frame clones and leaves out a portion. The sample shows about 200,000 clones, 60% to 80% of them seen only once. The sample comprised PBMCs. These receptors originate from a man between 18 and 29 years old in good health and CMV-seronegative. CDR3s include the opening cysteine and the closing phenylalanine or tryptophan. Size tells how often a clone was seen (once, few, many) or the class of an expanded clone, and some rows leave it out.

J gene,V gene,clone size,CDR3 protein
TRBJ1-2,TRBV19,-,CASSIVRHRYGYTF
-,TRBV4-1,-,CASSQDQDSGNYEQYF
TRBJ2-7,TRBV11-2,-,CASSLTIAGPTSYEQYF
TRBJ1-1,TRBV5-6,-,CASSLGQGAGEAFF
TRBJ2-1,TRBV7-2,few,CASSKTSFEQFF
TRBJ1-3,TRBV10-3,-,CAIGGQTGNTIYF
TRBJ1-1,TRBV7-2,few,CASSPGSGLNTEAFF
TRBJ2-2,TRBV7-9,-,CASSPPQTGINTGELFF
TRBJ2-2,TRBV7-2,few,CASSKTSGVTGELFF
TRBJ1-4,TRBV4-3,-,CASSPNQGGNEKLFF
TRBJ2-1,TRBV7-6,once,CASSLAVPQAGGLNEQFF
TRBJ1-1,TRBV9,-,CASSSGTVNTEAFF
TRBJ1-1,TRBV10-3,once,CAISEEGTEAFF
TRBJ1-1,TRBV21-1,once,CANLGGGRFMNTEAFF
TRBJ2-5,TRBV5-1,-,CASSFQGAKTQYF
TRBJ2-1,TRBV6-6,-,CASRPRMASYNEQFF
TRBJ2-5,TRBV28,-,CASSGAWTSGIEETQYF
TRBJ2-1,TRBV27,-,CASSSPTQRQGEYNEQFF
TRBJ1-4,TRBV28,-,CASSTGGPNEKLFF
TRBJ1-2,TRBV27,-,CASSPTRVNYGYTF
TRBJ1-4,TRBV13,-,CASSLRGVGKLFF
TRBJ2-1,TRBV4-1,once,CASSPSGLAVLRDNEQFF
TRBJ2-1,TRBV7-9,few,CASSLVAGGYEQFF
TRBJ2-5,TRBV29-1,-,CSTSGRYQLQETQYF
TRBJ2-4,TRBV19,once,CASSIGREGNIQYF
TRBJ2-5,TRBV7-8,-,CASSFGGTDFQETQYF
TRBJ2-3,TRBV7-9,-,CASGGLAGSGDTQYF
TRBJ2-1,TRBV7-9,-,CASSLADLAGYNEQFF
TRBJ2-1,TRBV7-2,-,CASSLGFKREQFF
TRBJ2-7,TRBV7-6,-,CASSLESGGASYEQYF
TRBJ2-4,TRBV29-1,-,CSVELAGSPRDIQYF
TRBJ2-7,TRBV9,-,CASSVVVGQPRDEQYF
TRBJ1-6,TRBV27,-,CASLDGSSYNSPLHF
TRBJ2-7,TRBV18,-,CASSQTAGEPYEQYF
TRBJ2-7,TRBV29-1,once,CSVEEDRGRGFYEQYF
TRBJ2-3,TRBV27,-,CASSSQGSGITDTQYF
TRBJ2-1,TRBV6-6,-,CASSGVGLDYNEQFF
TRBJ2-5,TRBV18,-,CASSPDGTGATQYF
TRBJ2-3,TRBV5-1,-,CASSFQSTDTQYF
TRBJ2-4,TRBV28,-,CASSLEGRINIQYF
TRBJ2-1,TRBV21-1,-,CASSKGEGLAGGRLAFF
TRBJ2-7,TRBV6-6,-,CASRDSSYEQYF
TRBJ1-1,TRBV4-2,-,CASSQKLESTEAFF
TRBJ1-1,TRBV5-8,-,CASSPSNNEAFF
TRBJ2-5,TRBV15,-,CATSREGEGMETQYF
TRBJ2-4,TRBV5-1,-,CASSDVQGAKNIQYF
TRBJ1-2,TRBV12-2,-,CASRPRQSNYGYTF
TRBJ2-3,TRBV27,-,CASSSAGRGDTQYF
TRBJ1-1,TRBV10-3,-,CAISDGGAAFF
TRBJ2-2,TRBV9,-,CASSVVGLAGRLSGELFF
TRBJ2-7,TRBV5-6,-,CASSVAGWSEQYF
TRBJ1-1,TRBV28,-,CASFTAQSYTEAFF
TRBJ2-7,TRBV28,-,CASSKRNSYEQYF
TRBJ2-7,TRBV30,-,CAGIHRGSSYEQYF
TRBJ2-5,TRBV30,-,CAWSRLAGQETQYF
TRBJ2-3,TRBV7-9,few,CASSLSGITDTQYF
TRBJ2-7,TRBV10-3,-,CAISEQGDSYEQYF